One and the same sample provided the 4 T cell receptor beta chains below, sequenced in a study of molecular identifiers for immune sequencing clone quantification. TCRdb reanalysed the PCR reads using MiXCR and keeps one entry per CDR3 protein. Of about 300,000 distinct CDR3 sequences in the sample, around 21% were seen once. Material: naive CD8+ T cells from blood, with Jurkat cell RNA spiked in. As for subset: FACS-sorted CD8+CD4-CCR7+CD45RA+ naive T cells. The receptors here all came from a human donor in good health. Some libraries in this study had Jurkat cell RNA spiked in.

The CDR3 loop is CARTSLGQDTEAFF. CDR3 DNA sequence: TGCGCCCGCACCTCACTTGGGCAGGACACTGAAGCTTTCTTT. This chain connects TRBV4-3 to TRBJ1-1; no reliable D call. Germline CDR1 LGHNA, CDR2 YSLEER. Trimming removed 11 bases at V and 3 bases at J, with 19 bases between. There are 14 residues in the CDR3.

Notes on this clonotype: Just one base apart from a much larger clone, this may be a read error. The CDR3 protein is CSARAVGEVEAFF. In DNA form, the CDR3 reads TGCAGTGCTAGGGCAGTAGGGGAGGTGGAAGCTTTCTTT. This chain joins TRBV20-1 and TRBJ1-1; D perhaps matches TRBD1 (5 bases). The CDR3 extends over 13 amino acids. The germline V gene has CDR1 DFQATT and CDR2 SNEGSKA (reference sequence). Trimming removed 3 bases at V and 8 bases at J, with 16 bases between.

This clonotype occurred many times. The J gene is TRBJ1-1, the V gene TRBV18; maybe TRBD1 (6 bases). V lost 2 bases to trimming and J lost 4 bases, with 14 bases between them. Germline lookup yields CDR1 KGHSH and CDR2 LQKENI. The CDR3 sequence is 15 residues long. The CDR3 is CASSPIGGAGTEAFF. The CDR3 DNA sequence: TGTGCCAGCTCACCAATTGGGGGCGCGGGCACTGAAGCTTTCTTT.

This chain joins TRBV28 and TRBJ2-5; D call uncertain. Germline CDR1 MDHEN, CDR2 SYDVKM. Trimming removed 6 bases at V and 0 bases at J, with 14 bases between. The CDR3 runs to 15 residues. The CDR3 DNA sequence: TGTGCCAGCAGCAACCCCGACGGCAACCAAGAGACCCAGTACTTC. Translating gives CASSNPDGNQETQYF.